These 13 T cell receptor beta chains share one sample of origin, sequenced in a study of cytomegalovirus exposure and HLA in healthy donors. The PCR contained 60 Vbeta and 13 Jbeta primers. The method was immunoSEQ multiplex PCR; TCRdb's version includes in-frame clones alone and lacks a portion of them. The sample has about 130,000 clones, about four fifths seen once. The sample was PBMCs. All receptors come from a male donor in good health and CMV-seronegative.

DNA of the CDR3: TGTGCCAGCAGCTTGGACAGGCCTGGTTATGGCTACACCTTC. It codes for CASSLDRPGYGYTF. This sequence joins TRBV5-4 and TRBJ1-2; weak D call: TRBD1 (5 bases). Trimming stripped 0 bases from V and 5 bases from J, with 11 bases between. This CDR3 contains 14 residues. CDR1 SGHNT and CDR2 YYREEE come from the germline V gene (reference sequence).

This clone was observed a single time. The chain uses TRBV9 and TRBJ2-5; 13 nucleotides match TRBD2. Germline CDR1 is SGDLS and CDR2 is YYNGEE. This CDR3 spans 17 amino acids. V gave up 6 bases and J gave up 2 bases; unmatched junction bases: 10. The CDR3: CASTLAPGLAGQETQYF. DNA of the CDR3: TGTGCCAGCACCCTAGCCCCGGGACTAGCGGGGCAAGAGACCCAGTACTTC.

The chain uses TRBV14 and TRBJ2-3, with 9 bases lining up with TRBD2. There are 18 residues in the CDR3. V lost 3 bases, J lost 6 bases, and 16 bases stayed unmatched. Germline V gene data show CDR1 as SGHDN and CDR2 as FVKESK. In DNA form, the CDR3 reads TGTGCCAGCAGCCAGTCTAGGGGGAGCGGGGGGCGGACGGATACGCAGTATTTT. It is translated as CASSQSRGSGGRTDTQYF.

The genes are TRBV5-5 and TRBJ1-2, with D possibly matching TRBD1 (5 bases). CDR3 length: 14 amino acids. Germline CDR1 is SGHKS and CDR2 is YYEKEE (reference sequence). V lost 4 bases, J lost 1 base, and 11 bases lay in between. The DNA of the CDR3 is TGTGCCAGCAGCCCCCGACAGAGTAACTATGGCTACACCTTC. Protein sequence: CASSPRQSNYGYTF.

The CDR3 sequence: CASSAQGRGYTF. CDR3 bases: TGTGCCAGCAGCGCACAGGGCCGCGGCTACACCTTC. The chain has TRBV9 and TRBJ1-2, with D maybe TRBD1 (6 bases). The V end lost 3 bases, the J end lost 8 bases, and 11 bases lay between the germline ends. The germline V gene has CDR1 SGDLS and CDR2 YYNGEE. This CDR3 has 12 residues.

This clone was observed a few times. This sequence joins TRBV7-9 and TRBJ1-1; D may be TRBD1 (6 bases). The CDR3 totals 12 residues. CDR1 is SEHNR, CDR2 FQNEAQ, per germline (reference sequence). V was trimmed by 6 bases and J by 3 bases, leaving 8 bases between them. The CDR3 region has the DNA TGTGCCAGCAGGCAGGGGTACACTGAAGCTTTCTTT. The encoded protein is CASRQGYTEAFF.

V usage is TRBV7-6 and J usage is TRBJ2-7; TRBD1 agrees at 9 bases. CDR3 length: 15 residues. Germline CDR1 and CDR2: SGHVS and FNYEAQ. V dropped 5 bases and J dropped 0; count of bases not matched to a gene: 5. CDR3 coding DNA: TGTGCCAGCAGCCGTGGGACAGGGATCTCCTACGAGCAGTACTTC. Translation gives CASSRGTGISYEQYF.

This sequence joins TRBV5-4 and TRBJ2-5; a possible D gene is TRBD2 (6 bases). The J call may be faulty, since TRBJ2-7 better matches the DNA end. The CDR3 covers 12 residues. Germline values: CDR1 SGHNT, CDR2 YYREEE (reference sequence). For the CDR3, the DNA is TGTGCCAGCGGGGGGAAGGGCTACGAGCAGTACTTC. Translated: CASGGKGYEQYF.

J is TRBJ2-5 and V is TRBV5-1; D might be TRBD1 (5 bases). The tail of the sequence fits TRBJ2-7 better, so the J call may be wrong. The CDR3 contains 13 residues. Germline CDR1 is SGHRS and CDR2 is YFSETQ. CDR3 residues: CASSLVGVNEQYF. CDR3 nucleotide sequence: TGCGCCAGCAGCTTGGTAGGGGTCAACGAGCAGTACTTC.

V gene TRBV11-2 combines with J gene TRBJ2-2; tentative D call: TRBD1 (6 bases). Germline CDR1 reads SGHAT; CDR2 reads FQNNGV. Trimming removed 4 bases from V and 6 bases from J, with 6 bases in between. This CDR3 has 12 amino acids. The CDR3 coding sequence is TGTGCCAGCAGCTACAGGGCCGGGGAGCTGTTTTTT. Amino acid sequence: CASSYRAGELFF.

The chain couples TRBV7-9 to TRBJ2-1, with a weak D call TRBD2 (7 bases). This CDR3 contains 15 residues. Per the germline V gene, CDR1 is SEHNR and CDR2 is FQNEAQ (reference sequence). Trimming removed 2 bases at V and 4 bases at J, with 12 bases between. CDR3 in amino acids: CASSLTQGGYNEQFF. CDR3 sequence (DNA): TGTGCCAGCAGCTTAACACAGGGAGGGTACAATGAGCAGTTCTTC. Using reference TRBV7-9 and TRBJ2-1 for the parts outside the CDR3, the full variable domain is DTGVSQNPRHKITKRGQNVTFRCDPISEHNRLYWYRQTLGQGPEFLTYFQNEAQLEKSRLLSDRFSAERPKGSFSTLEIQRTEQGDSAMYLCASSLTQGGYNEQFFGPGTRLTVL.

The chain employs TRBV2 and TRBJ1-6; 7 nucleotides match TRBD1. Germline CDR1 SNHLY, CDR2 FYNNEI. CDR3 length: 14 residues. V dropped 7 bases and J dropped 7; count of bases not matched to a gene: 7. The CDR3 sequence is CASIRDSRNSPLHF. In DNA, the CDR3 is TGTGCCAGCATCCGGGACAGTCGGAATTCACCCCTCCACTTT.

CDR3 protein: CASSYLADTNYGYTF. Written as DNA, the CDR3 is TGTGCCAGCAGTTATTTGGCGGATACTAACTATGGCTACACCTTC. The V gene is TRBV6-5, the J gene TRBJ1-2, with D unresolved. From germline, CDR1 is MNHEY and CDR2 SVGAGI. The length of the CDR3 is 15 residues. Trimming removed 3 bases at V and 0 bases at J, with 11 bases between.